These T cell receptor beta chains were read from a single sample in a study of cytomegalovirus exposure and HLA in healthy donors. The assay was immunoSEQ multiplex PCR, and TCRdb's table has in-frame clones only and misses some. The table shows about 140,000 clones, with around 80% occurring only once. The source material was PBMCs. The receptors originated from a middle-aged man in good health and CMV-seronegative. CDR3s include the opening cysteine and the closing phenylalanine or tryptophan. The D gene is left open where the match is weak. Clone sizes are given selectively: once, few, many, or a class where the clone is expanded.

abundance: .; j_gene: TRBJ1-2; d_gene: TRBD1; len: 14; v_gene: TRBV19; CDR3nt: TGTGCCAGTACCTATAGTTCGGACAGGGAGGGCTACACCTTC; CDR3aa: CASTYSSDREGYTF
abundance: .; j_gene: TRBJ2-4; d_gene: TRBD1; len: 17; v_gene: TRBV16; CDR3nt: TGTGCCAGCAGAGACATGGACAGGGGGACAGCCAAAAACATTCAGTACTTC; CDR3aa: CASRDMDRGTAKNIQYF
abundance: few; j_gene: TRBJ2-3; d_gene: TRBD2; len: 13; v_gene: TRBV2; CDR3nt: TGTTCATCAGCGGTGGGGAGGGGAGATACGCAGTATTTT; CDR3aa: CSSAVGRGDTQYF
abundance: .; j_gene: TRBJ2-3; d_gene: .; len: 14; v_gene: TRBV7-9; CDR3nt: TGTGCCAGCAGCTTAGCGTGGGCTAAAGATACGCAGTATTTT; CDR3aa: CASSLAWAKDTQYF
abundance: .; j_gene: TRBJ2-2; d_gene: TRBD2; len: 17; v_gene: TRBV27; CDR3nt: TGTGCCAGCAGTTTATTAGGGGTAGCGGGGGGCACCGGGGAGCTGTTTTTT; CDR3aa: CASSLLGVAGGTGELFF
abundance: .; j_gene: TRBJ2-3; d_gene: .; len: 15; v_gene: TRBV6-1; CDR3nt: TGTGCCACAAAGGGGGTTGGGGGGAGGGCAGATACGCAGTATTTT; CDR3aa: CATKGVGGRADTQYF
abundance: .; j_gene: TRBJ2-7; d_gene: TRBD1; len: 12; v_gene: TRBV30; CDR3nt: TGTGCCTTGGACAGGGGACCCTACGAGCAGTACTTC; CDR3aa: CALDRGPYEQYF
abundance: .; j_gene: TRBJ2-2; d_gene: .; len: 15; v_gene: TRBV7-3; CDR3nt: TGTGCCAGCAGCTTATCCCAGGGTAACACCGGGGAGCTGTTTTTT; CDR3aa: CASSLSQGNTGELFF
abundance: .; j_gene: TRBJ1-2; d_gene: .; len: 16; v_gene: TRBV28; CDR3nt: TGTGCCAGCAGTGGAGATATCGGAGTTGAGGACTATGGCTACACCTTC; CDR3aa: CASSGDIGVEDYGYTF
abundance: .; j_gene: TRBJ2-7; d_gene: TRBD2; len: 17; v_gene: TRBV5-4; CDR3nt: TGTGCCAGCAGCTTGGAACAAATAGCGGGGAGCTCCTACGAGCAGTACTTC; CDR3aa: CASSLEQIAGSSYEQYF
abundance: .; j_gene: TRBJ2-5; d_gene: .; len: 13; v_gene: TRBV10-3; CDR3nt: TGTGCCATCAGTGTCCGGAGGGAGGAGACCCAGTACTTC; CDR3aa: CAISVRREETQYF
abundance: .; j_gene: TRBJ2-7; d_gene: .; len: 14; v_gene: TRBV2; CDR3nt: TGTGCCAGCTCCAAGCAGAAGGCGGCATACGAGCAGTACTTC; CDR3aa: CASSKQKAAYEQYF
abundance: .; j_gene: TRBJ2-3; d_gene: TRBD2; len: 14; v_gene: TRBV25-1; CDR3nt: TGTGCCAGCAGTCAAGCGGGGGACACAGATACGCAGTATTTT; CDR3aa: CASSQAGDTDTQYF
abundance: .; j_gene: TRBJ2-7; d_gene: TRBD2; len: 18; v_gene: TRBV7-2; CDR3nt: TGTGCCAGCAGCCACACACTAGCGGGGGGTTATAGCTCCTACGAGCAGTACTTC; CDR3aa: CASSHTLAGGYSSYEQYF
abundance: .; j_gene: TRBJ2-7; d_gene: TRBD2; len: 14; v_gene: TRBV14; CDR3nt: TGTGCCAGCAGCCAGACTAGCGGGGGCTACGAGCAGTACTTC; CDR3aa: CASSQTSGGYEQYF
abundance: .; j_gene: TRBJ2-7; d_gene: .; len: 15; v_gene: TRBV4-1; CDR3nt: TGCGCCAGCAGCCAACCAGGGCAGGGAGGATACGAGCAGTACTTC; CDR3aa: CASSQPGQGGYEQYF
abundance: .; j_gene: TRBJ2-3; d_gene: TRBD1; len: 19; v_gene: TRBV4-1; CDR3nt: TGCGCCAGCAGCCGCTACCCAATCCGGGACAGGGTACGGGAGACTACGCAGTATTTT; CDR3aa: CASSRYPIRDRVRETTQYF
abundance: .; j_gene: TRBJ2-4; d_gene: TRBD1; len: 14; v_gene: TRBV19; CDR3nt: TGTGCCAGTAATAACAGGGGGCGTGAAGACATTCAGTACTTC; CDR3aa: CASNNRGREDIQYF
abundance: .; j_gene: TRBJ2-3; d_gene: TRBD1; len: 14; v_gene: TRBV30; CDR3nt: TGTGCCTGGAGTGTTGACAGGGTGGGGAATACGCAGTATTTT; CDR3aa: CAWSVDRVGNTQYF
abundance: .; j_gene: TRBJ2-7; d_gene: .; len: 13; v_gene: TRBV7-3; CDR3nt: TGTGCCAGCAGCCCGGCCACAGTTGCGGAGCAGTACTTC; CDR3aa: CASSPATVAEQYF
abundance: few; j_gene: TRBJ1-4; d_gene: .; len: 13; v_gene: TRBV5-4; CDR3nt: TGTGCCAGCAGCCCCGGACTTGTCGGGGAACTGTTTTTT; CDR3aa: CASSPGLVGELFF
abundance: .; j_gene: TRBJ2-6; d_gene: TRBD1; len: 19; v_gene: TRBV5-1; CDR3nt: TGCGCCAGCGGGAAGGTCCAGGGACAGGGGGCGTCTGGGGCCAACGGCCTGACTTTC; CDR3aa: CASGKVQGQGASGANGLTF
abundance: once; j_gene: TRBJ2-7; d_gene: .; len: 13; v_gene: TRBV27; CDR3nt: TGTGCCAGCAGTTTTCGCAGCTCCTACGAGCAGTACTTC; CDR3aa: CASSFRSSYEQYF
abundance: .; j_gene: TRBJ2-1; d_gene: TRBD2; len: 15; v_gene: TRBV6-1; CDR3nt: TGTGCCAGCAGTGGACTAGCGGGAGTAAGGACTGAGCAGTTCTTC; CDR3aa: CASSGLAGVRTEQFF
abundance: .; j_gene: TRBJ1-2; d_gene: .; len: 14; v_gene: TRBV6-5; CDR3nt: TGTGCCAGCAGTTCGAACAGTCTTAACTATGGCTACACCTTC; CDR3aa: CASSSNSLNYGYTF
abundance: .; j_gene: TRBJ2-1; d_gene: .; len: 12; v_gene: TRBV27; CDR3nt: TGTGCCAGCAGTTTCACAGGAAATGAGCAGTTCTTC; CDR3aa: CASSFTGNEQFF
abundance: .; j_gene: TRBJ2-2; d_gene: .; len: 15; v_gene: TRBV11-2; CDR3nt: TGTGCCAGCAGCTTACAGGGGGGCTACACCGGGGAGCTGTTTTTT; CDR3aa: CASSLQGGYTGELFF
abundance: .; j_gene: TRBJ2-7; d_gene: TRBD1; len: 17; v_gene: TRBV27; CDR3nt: TGTGCCAGCAGACACCCTCTCCCGGGACAGGGCCCCTACGAGCAGTACTTC; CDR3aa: CASRHPLPGQGPYEQYF
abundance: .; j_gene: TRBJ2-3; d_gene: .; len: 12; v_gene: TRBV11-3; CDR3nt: TGTGCCAGCAGCCACCTATCAGATACGCAGTATTTT; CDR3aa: CASSHLSDTQYF
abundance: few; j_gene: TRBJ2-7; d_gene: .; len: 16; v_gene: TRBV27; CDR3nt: TGTGCCAGCACTCAAAAGGGAGGCGGTGACACCTACGAGCAGTACTTC; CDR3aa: CASTQKGGGDTYEQYF
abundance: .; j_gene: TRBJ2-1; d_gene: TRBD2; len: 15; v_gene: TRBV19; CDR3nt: TGTGCCAGTAGTATCGGCGGGAGCCCCGTTAATGAGCAGTTCTTC; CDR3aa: CASSIGGSPVNEQFF
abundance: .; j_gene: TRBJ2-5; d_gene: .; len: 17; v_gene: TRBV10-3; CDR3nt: TGTGCCATCGGCGGGCCGCTCGGGGGTTTAGTCCAAGAGACCCAGTACTTC; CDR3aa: CAIGGPLGGLVQETQYF